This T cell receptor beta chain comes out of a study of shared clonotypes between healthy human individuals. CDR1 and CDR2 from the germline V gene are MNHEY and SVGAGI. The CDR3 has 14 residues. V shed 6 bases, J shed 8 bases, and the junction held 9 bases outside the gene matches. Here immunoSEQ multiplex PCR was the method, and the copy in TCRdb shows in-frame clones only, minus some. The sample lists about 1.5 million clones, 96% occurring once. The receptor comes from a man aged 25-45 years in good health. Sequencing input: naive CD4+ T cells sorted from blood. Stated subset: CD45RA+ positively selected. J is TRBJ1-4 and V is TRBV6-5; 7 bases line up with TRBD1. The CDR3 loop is CASRRDRVREKLFF. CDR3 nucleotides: TGTGCCAGCAGGAGAGACAGGGTCCGAGAAAAACTGTTTTTT.